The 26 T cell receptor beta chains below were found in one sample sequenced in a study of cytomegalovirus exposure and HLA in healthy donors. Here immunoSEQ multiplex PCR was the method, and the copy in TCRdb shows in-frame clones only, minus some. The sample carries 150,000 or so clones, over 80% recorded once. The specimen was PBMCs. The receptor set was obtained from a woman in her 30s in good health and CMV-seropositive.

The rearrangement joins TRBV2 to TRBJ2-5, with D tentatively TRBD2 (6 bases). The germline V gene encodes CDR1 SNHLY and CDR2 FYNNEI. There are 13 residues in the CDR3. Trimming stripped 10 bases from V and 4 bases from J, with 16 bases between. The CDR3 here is CATSSHGGETQYF. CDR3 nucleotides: TGTGCCACATCTAGCCACGGGGGAGAGACCCAGTACTTC. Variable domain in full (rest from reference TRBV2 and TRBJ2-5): EPEVTQTPSHQVTQMGQEVILRCVPISNHLYFYWYRQILGQKVEFLVSFYNNEISEKSEIFDDQFSVERPDGSNFTLKIRSTKLEDSAMYFCATSSHGGETQYFGPGTRLLVL.

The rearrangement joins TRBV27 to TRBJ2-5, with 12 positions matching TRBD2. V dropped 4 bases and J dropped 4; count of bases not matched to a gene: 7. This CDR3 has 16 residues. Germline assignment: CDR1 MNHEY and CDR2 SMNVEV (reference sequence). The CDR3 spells CASSSLAGGRGETQYF. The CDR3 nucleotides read TGTGCCAGCAGTTCCCTAGCGGGGGGGCGGGGAGAGACCCAGTACTTC.

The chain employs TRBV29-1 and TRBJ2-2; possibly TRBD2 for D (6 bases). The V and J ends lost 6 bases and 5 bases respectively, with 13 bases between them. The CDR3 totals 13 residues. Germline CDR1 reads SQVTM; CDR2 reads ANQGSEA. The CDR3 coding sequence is TGCAGCGTGGAGGGAACTAGTACCGGGGAGCTGTTTTTT. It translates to CSVEGTSTGELFF.

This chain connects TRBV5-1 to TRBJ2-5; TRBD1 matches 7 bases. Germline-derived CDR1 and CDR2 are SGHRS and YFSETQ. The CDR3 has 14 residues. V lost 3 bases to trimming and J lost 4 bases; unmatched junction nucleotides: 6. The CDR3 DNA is TGCGCCAGCAGCTCCGTGACAGGGTTAGAGACCCAGTACTTC. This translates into CASSSVTGLETQYF.

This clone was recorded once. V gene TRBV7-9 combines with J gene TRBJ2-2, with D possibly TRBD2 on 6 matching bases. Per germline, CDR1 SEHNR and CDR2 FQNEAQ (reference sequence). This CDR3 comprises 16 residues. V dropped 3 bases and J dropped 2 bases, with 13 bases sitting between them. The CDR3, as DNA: TGTGCCAGCAGCTTTGGGCGGGGACCCAACACCGGGGAGCTGTTTTTT. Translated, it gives CASSFGRGPNTGELFF.

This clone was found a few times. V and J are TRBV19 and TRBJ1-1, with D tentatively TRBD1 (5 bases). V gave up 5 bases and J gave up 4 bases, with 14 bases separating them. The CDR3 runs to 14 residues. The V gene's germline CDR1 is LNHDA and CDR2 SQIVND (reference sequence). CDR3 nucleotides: TGTGCCAGTAGTTCCGGAAGGGGCGGCACTGAAGCTTTCTTT. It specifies CASSSGRGGTEAFF.

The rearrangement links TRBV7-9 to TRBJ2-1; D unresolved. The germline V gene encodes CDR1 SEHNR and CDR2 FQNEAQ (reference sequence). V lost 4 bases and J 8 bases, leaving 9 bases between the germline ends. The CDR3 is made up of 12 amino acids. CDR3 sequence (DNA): TGTGCCAGCAGCTATCACCCGGATGAGCAGTTCTTC. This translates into CASSYHPDEQFF.

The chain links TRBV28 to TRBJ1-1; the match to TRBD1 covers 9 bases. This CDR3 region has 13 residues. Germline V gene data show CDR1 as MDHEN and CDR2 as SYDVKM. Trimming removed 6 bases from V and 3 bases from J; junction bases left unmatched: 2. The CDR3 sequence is CASSGQGYTEAFF. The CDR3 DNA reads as TGTGCCAGCAGCGGACAGGGGTACACTGAAGCTTTCTTT.

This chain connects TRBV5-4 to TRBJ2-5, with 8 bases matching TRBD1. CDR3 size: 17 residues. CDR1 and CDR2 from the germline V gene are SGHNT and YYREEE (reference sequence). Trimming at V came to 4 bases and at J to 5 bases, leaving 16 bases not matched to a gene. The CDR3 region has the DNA TGTGCCAGCAGCCCTGGGGCGGTGGCAGGGGGCAAGGAGACCCAGTACTTC. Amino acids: CASSPGAVAGGKETQYF.

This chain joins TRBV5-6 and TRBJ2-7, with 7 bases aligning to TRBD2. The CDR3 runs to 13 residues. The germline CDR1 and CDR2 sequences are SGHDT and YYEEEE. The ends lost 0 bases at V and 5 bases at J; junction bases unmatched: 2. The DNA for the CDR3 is TGTGCCAGCAGCTTGGGGACTAGTCACGAGCAGTACTTC. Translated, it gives CASSLGTSHEQYF.

The CDR3 loop is CASSLATPSEKLFF. The DNA of the CDR3 is TGTGCCAGCAGTTTAGCGACACCAAGTGAAAAACTGTTTTTT. V gene TRBV2 combines with J gene TRBJ1-4, with D uncertain. Germline V gene sequence: CDR1 SNHLY, CDR2 FYNNEI. This CDR3 has 14 amino acids. V lost 5 bases, J lost 7 bases, and 14 bases lay in between.

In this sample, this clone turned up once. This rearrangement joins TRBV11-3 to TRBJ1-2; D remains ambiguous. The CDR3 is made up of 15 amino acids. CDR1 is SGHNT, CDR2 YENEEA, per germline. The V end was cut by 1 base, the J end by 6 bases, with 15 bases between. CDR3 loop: CASSLGDLILNGYTF. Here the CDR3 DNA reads TGTGCCAGCAGCTTAGGCGACCTTATACTAAATGGCTACACCTTC. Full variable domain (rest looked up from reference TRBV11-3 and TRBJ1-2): EAGVVQSPRYKIIEKKQPVAFWCNPISGHNTLYWYLQNLGQGPELLIRYENEEAVDDSQLPKDRFSAERLKGVDSTLKIQPAELGDSAVYLCASSLGDLILNGYTFGSGTRLTVV.

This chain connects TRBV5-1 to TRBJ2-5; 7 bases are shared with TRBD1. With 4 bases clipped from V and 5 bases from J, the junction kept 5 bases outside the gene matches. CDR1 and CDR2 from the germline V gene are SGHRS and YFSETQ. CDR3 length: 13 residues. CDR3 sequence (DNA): TGCGCCAGCAGCCGACAGGGTCGCGAGACCCAGTACTTC. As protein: CASSRQGRETQYF.

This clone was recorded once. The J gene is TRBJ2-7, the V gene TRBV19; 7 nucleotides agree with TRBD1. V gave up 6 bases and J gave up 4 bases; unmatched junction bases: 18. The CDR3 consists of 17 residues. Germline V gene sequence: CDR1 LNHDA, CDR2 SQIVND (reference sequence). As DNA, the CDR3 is TGTGCCAGTAGGCCGGGACAGTTTACTCGAAGGGTATACGAGCAGTACTTC. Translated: CASRPGQFTRRVYEQYF.

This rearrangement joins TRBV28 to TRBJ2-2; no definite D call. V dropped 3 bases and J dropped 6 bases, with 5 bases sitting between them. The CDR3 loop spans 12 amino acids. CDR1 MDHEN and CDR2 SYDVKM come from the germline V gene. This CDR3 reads CASSLRAGELFF. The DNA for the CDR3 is TGTGCCAGCAGTTTGCGTGCCGGGGAGCTGTTTTTT. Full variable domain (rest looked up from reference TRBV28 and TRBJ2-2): DVKVTQSSRYLVKRTGEKVFLECVQDMDHENMFWYRQDPGLGLRLIYFSYDVKMKEKGDIPEGYSVSREKKERFSLILESASTNQTSMYLCASSLRAGELFFGEGSRLTVL.

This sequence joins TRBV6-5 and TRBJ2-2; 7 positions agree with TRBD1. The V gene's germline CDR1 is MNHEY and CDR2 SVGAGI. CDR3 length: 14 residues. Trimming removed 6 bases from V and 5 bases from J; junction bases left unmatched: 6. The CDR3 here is CASSQGDTTGELFF. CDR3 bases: TGTGCCAGCAGCCAGGGGGACACTACCGGGGAGCTGTTTTTT.

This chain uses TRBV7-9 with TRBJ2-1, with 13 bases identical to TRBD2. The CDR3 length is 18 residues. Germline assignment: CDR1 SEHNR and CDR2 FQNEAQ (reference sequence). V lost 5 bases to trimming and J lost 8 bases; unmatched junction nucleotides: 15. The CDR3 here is CASSPGTSGTRIIDEQFF. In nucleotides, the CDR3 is TGTGCCAGCAGCCCTGGGACTAGCGGGACCCGGATTATTGATGAGCAGTTCTTC.

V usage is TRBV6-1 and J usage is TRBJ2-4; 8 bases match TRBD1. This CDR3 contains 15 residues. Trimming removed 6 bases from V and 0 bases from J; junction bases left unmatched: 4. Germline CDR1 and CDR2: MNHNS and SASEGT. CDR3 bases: TGTGCCAGCAGCCAGGGGGCTGTAGCCAAAAACATTCAGTACTTC. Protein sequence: CASSQGAVAKNIQYF.

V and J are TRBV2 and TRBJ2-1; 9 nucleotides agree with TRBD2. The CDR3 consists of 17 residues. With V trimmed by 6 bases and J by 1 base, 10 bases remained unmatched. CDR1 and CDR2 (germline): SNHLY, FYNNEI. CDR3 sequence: CASRARGSGGSYNEQFF. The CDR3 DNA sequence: TGTGCCAGCAGGGCCCGGGGTAGCGGGGGTTCCTACAATGAGCAGTTCTTC.

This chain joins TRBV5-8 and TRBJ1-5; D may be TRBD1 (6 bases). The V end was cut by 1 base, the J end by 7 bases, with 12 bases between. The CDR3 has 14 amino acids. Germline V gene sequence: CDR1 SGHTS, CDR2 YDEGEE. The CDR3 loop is CASSLPGVGQPQHF. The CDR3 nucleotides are TGTGCCAGCAGCTTGCCAGGGGTTGGCCAGCCCCAGCATTTT.

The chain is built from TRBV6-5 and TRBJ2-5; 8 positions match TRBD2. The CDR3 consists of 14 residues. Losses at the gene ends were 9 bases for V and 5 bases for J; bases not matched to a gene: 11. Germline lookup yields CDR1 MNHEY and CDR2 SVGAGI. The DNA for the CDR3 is TGTGCCAGTTTTAAAGCGGGAGCCGATGAGACCCAGTACTTC. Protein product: CASFKAGADETQYF.

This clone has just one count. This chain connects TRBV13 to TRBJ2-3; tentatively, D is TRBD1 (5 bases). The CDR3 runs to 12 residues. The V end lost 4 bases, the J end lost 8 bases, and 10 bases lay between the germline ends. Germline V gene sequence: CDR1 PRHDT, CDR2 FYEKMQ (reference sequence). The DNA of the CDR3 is TGTGCCAGCAGCTCCCTAGGGGTTACGCAGTATTTT. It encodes CASSSLGVTQYF.

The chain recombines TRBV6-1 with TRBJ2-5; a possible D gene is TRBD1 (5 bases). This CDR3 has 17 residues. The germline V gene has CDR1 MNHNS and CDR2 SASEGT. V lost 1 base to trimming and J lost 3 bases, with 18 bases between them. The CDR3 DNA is TGTGCCAGCAGTGAAGTAATCGGTACAGGTCGGAAAGAGACCCAGTACTTC. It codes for CASSEVIGTGRKETQYF.

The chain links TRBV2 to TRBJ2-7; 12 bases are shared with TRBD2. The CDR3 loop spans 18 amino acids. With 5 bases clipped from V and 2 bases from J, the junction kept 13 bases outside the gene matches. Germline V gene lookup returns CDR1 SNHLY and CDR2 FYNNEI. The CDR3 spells CASSSGASGRGSPYEQYF. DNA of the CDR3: TGTGCCAGCAGTTCGGGGGCTAGCGGGAGGGGGAGTCCCTACGAGCAGTACTTC.

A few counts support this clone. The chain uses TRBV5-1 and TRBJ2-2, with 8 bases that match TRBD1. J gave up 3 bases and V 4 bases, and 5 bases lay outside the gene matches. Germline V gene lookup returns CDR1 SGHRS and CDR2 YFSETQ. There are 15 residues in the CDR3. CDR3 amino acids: CASSPRTGYTGELFF. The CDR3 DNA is TGCGCCAGCAGCCCACGGACAGGGTACACCGGGGAGCTGTTTTTT.

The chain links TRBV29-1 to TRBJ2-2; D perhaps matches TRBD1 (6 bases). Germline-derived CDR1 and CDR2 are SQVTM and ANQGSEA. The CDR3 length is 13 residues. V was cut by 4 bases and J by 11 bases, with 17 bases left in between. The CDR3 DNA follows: TGCAGCGTTGGAACAGGGAATCAGGCAGAGCTGTTTTTT. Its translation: CSVGTGNQAELFF.